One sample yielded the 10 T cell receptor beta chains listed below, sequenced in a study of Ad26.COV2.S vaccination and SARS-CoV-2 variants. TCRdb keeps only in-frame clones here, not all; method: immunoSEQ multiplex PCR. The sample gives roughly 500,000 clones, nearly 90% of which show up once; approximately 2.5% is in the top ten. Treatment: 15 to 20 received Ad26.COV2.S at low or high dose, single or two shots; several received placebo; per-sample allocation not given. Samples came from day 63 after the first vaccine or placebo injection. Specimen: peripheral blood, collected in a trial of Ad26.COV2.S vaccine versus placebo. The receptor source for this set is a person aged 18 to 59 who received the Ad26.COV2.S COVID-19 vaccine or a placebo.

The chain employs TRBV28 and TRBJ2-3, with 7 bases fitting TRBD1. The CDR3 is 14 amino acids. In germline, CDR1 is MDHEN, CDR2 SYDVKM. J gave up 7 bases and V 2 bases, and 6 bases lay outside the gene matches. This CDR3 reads CASSLVGQWNTQYF. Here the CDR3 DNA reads TGTGCCAGCAGTTTAGTGGGACAGTGGAATACGCAGTATTTT.

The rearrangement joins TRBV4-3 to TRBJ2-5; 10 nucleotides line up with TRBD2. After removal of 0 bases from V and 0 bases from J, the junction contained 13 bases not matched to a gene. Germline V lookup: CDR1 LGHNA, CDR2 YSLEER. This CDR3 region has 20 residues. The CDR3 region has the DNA TGCGCCAGCAGCCAAGACGCTCTGGTAGCGGGGGGATCGTACCAAGAGACCCAGTACTTC. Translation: CASSQDALVAGGSYQETQYF.

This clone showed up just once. The CDR3 sequence is CASRGYSNQPQHF. In nucleotides, the CDR3 is TGTGCCAGCCGCGGGTATAGCAATCAGCCCCAGCATTTT. This chain connects TRBV6-5 to TRBJ1-5; no definite D call. Trimming pared 8 bases from V and 0 bases from J, leaving 8 bases between. CDR1 is MNHEY and CDR2 is SVGAGI in the germline V gene. The CDR3 contains 13 residues.

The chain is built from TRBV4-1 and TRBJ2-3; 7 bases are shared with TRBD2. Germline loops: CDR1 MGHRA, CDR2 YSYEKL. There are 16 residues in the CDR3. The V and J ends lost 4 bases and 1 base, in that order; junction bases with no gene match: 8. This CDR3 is CASSRGSSGGTDTQYF. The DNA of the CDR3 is TGCGCCAGCAGCCGAGGGTCGAGCGGGGGCACAGATACGCAGTATTTT.

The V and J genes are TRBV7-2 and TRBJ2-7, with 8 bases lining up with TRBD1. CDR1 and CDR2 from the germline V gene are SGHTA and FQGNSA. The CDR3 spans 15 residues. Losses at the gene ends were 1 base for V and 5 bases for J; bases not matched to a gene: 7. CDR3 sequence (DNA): TGTGCCAGCAGCTTAGGATGGACAGGGTTTAACGAGCAGTACGTC. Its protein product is CASSLGWTGFNEQYV.

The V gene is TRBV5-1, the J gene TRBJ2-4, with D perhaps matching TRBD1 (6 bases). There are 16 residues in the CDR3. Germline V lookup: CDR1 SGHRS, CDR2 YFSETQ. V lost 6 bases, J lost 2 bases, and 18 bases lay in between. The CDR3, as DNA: TGCGCCAGCACCAGGGGTGTGGGGAGATCCAAAAACATTCAGTACTTC. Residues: CASTRGVGRSKNIQYF.

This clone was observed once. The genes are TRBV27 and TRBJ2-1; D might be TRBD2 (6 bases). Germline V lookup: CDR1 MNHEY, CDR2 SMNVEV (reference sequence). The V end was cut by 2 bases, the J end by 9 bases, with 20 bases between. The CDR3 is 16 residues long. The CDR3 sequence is CASSLGGGSSFGEQFF. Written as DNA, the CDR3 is TGTGCCAGCAGTTTAGGTGGGGGGTCAAGTTTTGGTGAGCAGTTCTTC.

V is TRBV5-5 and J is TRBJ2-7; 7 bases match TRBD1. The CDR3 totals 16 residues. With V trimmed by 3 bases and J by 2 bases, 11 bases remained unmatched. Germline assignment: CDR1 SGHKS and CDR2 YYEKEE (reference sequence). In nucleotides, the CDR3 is TGTGCCAGCAGCTACGCAGGGACAGCCGTGGCCTACGAGCAGTACTTC. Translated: CASSYAGTAVAYEQYF.

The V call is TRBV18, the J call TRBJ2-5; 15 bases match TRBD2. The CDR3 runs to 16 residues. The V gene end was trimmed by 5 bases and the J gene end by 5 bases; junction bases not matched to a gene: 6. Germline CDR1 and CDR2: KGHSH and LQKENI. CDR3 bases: TGTGCCAGCTCATCGGGACTAGCGGGAGGCCTGGAGACCCAGTACTTC. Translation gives CASSSGLAGGLETQYF.

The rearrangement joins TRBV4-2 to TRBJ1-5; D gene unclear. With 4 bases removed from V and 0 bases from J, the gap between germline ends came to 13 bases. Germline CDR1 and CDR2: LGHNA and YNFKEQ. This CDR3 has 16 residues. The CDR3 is CASSPGPATSNQPQHF. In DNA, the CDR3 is TGTGCCAGCAGCCCTGGTCCGGCTACTAGCAATCAGCCCCAGCATTTT.